These 26 T cell receptor beta chains were all obtained from the same sample, sequenced in a study of vaccination effects on CD4 cells after COVID-19. The data were produced by immunoSEQ multiplex PCR, yet TCRdb's version contains in-frame clones alone and is incomplete. The table includes roughly 63,000 clones, roughly 75% detected once. For these TCRs, the target antigens are not known. Viral peptide pool expansion of antigen-specific CD4+ T cells preceded sequencing in the ViraFEST assay. Following an approximately ten-day culture, CD4+ T cells were purified. Among the vaccine recipients, none had a prior SARS-CoV-2 infection, and nucleocapsid antibodies were negative. The starting material was CD4+ T cells from PBMCs cultured with HCoV-OC43 spike peptides, obtained before COVID-19 vaccination. Subset noted: HCoV-OC43 spike overlapping peptide pool stimulation. Receptors were obtained from a human donor who received a COVID-19 vaccine.

The genes are TRBV11-3 and TRBJ2-3, with 7 nucleotides matching TRBD1. V trimming: 2 bases; J trimming: 0 bases; junction bases outside the gene matches: 8. The CDR3 covers 17 residues. Looked up from germline, CDR1 is SGHNT and CDR2 is YENEEA. The CDR3 region is CASSLTGTAVSTDTQYF. In nucleotides, the CDR3 is TGTGCCAGCAGCTTAACGGGGACAGCGGTTAGCACAGATACGCAGTATTTT.

This clone has only a few counts. J is TRBJ1-2 and V is TRBV5-6; 7 nucleotides match TRBD1. The CDR3 covers 16 residues. V was pared by 5 bases and J by 1 base, with 11 bases of the junction left unmatched. Per the germline V gene, CDR1 is SGHDT and CDR2 is YYEEEE. The CDR3 spells CASRRRAGTVNYGYTF. The CDR3 nucleotides read TGTGCCAGCAGACGACGAGCCGGGACAGTTAACTATGGCTACACCTTC.

V and J are TRBV19 and TRBJ2-1; 9 bases align to TRBD1. Trimming at V came to 5 bases and at J to 0 bases, leaving 5 bases not matched to a gene. CDR3 size: 16 residues. Germline CDR1 reads LNHDA; CDR2 reads SQIVND (reference sequence). The chain's CDR3 is CASSPMTGGSYNEQFF. The CDR3 DNA reads TGTGCCAGTAGTCCTATGACAGGGGGCTCCTACAATGAGCAGTTCTTC.

The gene calls are TRBV6-6 and TRBJ2-3; possibly TRBD2 for D (5 bases). Trimming shortened V by 0 bases and J by 1 base, and 11 bases separated the two germline ends. The V gene's germline CDR1 is MNHNY and CDR2 SVGAGI (reference sequence). The CDR3 is 16 residues long. The CDR3 nucleotides are TGTGCCAGCAGTTACTCGTTAGCGTCGGGCACAGATACGCAGTATTTT. Protein product: CASSYSLASGTDTQYF.

This chain connects TRBV5-1 to TRBJ2-7; 10 bases match TRBD1. Germline trimming cut 4 bases from V and 6 bases from J; bases unmatched to any gene: 10. The germline CDR1 and CDR2 sequences are SGHRS and YFSETQ. The CDR3 consists of 15 residues. CDR3 nucleotides: TGCGCCAGCAGCGTTATTCCGGGACAGGGGACCGAGCAGTACGTC. The encoded protein is CASSVIPGQGTEQYV.

This chain joins TRBV7-9 and TRBJ1-1; no clear D. Germline CDR1 reads SEHNR; CDR2 reads FQNEAQ (reference sequence). This CDR3 has 14 residues. The germline V and J ends were trimmed by 0 bases and 0 bases, with 5 bases remaining between them. CDR3 sequence reads: CASSLARLNTEAFF. Here the CDR3 DNA reads TGTGCCAGCAGCTTAGCCAGGTTGAACACTGAAGCTTTCTTT.

The genes are TRBV15 and TRBJ1-6; TRBD1 is a possible D gene (5 bases). V lost 0 bases, J lost 12 bases, and 27 bases lay in between. The V gene's germline CDR1 is LNHNV and CDR2 YYDKDF (reference sequence). The CDR3 loop spans 19 amino acids. CDR3 DNA sequence: TGTGCCACCAGCAGAGATTTATTTCGGTGGGGCAGGAGTTTTGAACCCCTCCACTTT. Translation gives CATSRDLFRWGRSFEPLHF.

This rearrangement joins TRBV29-1 to TRBJ1-5; 7 bases align to TRBD1. Germline V gene lookup returns CDR1 SQVTM and CDR2 ANQGSEA. This CDR3 spans 13 amino acids. V lost 6 bases to trimming and J lost 6 bases; unmatched junction nucleotides: 8. DNA of the CDR3: TGCAGCGTGCGAGGGGGCACGGGTCAGCCCCAGCATTTT. Its translation is CSVRGGTGQPQHF.

This clone was counted once. The chain has TRBV7-9 and TRBJ2-2, with D possibly being TRBD2 (5 bases). V dropped 4 bases and J dropped 6 bases, with 12 bases sitting between them. The germline V gene has CDR1 SEHNR and CDR2 FQNEAQ (reference sequence). This CDR3 is 14 amino acids long. Here the CDR3 reads CASSSSSRAGELFF. For the CDR3, the DNA is TGTGCCAGCAGCTCAAGCTCGAGGGCCGGGGAGCTGTTTTTT.

This clone was detected only a few times. Compared with germline, one end of the junction differs, possibly owing to a read error. This sequence joins TRBV2 and TRBJ1-5; perhaps TRBD1 as D (5 bases). This CDR3 comprises 17 residues. CDR1 and CDR2 (germline): SNHLY, FYNNEI. The CDR3 DNA sequence: TGTGCCAGCAGCGAAGACGGAAGACAGTATAGCAATCAGCCCCAGCATTTT. It codes for CASSEDGRQYSNQPQHF.

This clone was recorded only once. V and J are TRBV6-5 and TRBJ2-1, with TRBD2 as a possible D gene (5 bases). The V end was cut by 8 bases, the J end by 5 bases, with 19 bases between. CDR1 is MNHEY, CDR2 SVGAGI, per germline. This CDR3 is built from 15 residues. In nucleotides, the CDR3 is TGTGCCAGCTTCCCCAGCGCGGGCCTCAACAATGAGCAGTTCTTC. Its protein product is CASFPSAGLNNEQFF.

The CDR3 coding sequence is TGCGCCAGCAGCCCGGGGACAGGGGGCTTGGATTCACCCCTCCACTTT. Its protein product is CASSPGTGGLDSPLHF. V gene TRBV5-1 combines with J gene TRBJ1-6; 12 bases are shared with TRBD1. The germline V gene has CDR1 SGHRS and CDR2 YFSETQ. Germline trimming cut 4 bases from V and 8 bases from J; bases unmatched to any gene: 7. This CDR3 region has 16 residues.

V is TRBV10-1 and J is TRBJ1-2; D remains ambiguous. The germline V gene has CDR1 WNHNN and CDR2 SYGVQD (reference sequence). CDR3 length: 13 residues. V was clipped by 2 bases and J by 0 bases, with 4 bases between them. The CDR3 DNA is TGCGCCAGCAGTGAGGCAACTAACTATGGCTACACCTTC. Its protein product is CASSEATNYGYTF.

Here the CDR3 reads CASSPNRGLGYTF. The CDR3 DNA sequence: TGTGCCAGCAGTCCAAACAGGGGGCTAGGCTACACCTTC. The rearrangement uses TRBV28 and TRBJ1-2; 9 nucleotides line up with TRBD1. CDR3 size: 13 residues. Germline V CDR1 and CDR2: MDHEN, SYDVKM. V lost 5 bases to trimming and J lost 8 bases; unmatched junction nucleotides: 6.

The rearrangement joins TRBV7-8 to TRBJ2-4; TRBD2 matches 11 bases. The CDR3 consists of 16 residues. The V and J ends lost 5 bases and 5 bases, in that order; junction bases with no gene match: 8. Looked up from germline, CDR1 is SGHVS and CDR2 is FQNEAQ. Here the CDR3 DNA reads TGTGCCAGCAGCGTTCTTCCGGGACTAGCGGAAAACATTCAGTACTTC. Translated, it gives CASSVLPGLAENIQYF. Filled out from reference TRBV7-8 and TRBJ2-4, the complete variable domain reads GAGVSQSPRYKVAKRGQDVALRCDPISGHVSLFWYQQALGQGPEFLTYFQNEAQLDKSGLPSDRFFAERPEGSVSTLKIQRTQQEDSAVYLCASSVLPGLAENIQYFGAGTRLSVL.

This clone was seen only a few times. This chain uses TRBV4-3 with TRBJ2-1; the D gene is possibly TRBD1 (6 bases). The germline V gene has CDR1 LGHNA and CDR2 YSLEER. This CDR3 has 15 amino acids. The V and J ends lost 6 bases and 0 bases respectively, with 12 bases between them. The CDR3 coding sequence is TGCGCCAGCAGAAAGGGGGTGGACTCCTACAATGAGCAGTTCTTC. Amino acids: CASRKGVDSYNEQFF.

The chain links TRBV2 to TRBJ2-3; 8 bases line up with TRBD1. This CDR3 has 14 residues. V shed 8 bases and J 4 bases; nucleotides not matched to a gene: 8. Germline V gives CDR1 SNHLY, CDR2 FYNNEI. In DNA form, the CDR3 reads TGTGCCAGCCTGGACAGGGCCGGTCCAGATACGCAGTATTTT. Protein sequence: CASLDRAGPDTQYF.

The V call is TRBV28, the J call TRBJ2-1; TRBD1 agrees at 9 bases. This CDR3 spans 15 amino acids. CDR1 is MDHEN and CDR2 is SYDVKM in the germline V gene. V shed 7 bases, J shed 8 bases, and the junction held 12 bases outside the gene matches. CDR3 in DNA: TGTGCCAGCATCCAACCGGGACAGGGCTTACATGAGCAGTTCTTC. It specifies CASIQPGQGLHEQFF.

The chain links TRBV4-3 to TRBJ2-3; no clear D gene. Germline V gene sequence: CDR1 LGHNA, CDR2 YSLEER. Trimming shortened V by 2 bases and J by 9 bases, and 9 bases separated the two germline ends. The CDR3 totals 12 residues. CDR3 DNA sequence: TGCGCCAGCAGCCAAACTCTTGGGACGCAGTATTTT. Protein product: CASSQTLGTQYF.

The chain couples TRBV27 to TRBJ2-5, with 9 bases matching TRBD1. V lost 2 bases to trimming and J lost 3 bases; unmatched junction nucleotides: 4. This CDR3 is 15 amino acids long. Germline lookup yields CDR1 MNHEY and CDR2 SMNVEV (reference sequence). The CDR3 sequence: CASSLAGTGKETQYF. As DNA, the CDR3 is TGTGCCAGCAGTTTAGCCGGGACAGGGAAAGAGACCCAGTACTTC.

The table lists this clone with a count of one. V gene TRBV5-4 combines with J gene TRBJ2-1; TRBD2 agrees at 7 bases. The CDR3 sequence is 15 residues long. J gave up 2 bases and V 0 bases, and 2 bases lay outside the gene matches. Germline lookup yields CDR1 SGHNT and CDR2 YYREEE (reference sequence). The CDR3 reads CASSLDGTTYNEQFF. The CDR3 nucleotides are TGTGCCAGCAGCTTGGATGGGACTACCTACAATGAGCAGTTCTTC.

The CDR3 DNA reads TGTGCCAGCAGCTTAGGACAGGGACAGGAGACCCAGTACTTC. As protein: CASSLGQGQETQYF. The gene calls are TRBV11-2 and TRBJ2-5, with 7 bases identical to TRBD1. This CDR3 region has 14 residues. J lost 5 bases, V lost 1 base, and 4 bases had no gene match. Per germline, CDR1 SGHAT and CDR2 FQNNGV.

The CDR3, as DNA: TGTGCCAGCAGCTTGGCGACAGTCCATACGGATACGCAGTATTTT. It codes for CASSLATVHTDTQYF. The V and J genes are TRBV5-4 and TRBJ2-3; tentatively, D is TRBD1 (5 bases). The CDR3 has 15 residues. Germline V lookup: CDR1 SGHNT, CDR2 YYREEE (reference sequence). V was shortened by 0 bases and J by 6 bases, with 14 bases between the two germline ends. The whole variable domain, filled in from reference TRBV5-4 and TRBJ2-3, reads ETGVTQSPTHLIKTRGQQVTLRCSSQSGHNTVSWYQQALGQGPQFIFQYYREEENGRGNFPPRFSGLQFPNYSSELNVNALELDDSALYLCASSLATVHTDTQYFGPGTRLTVL.

CDR3 in amino acids: CASSPGTSGGGEQYV. As DNA, the CDR3 is TGCGCCAGCAGTCCCGGGACTAGCGGGGGAGGCGAGCAGTACGTC. The chain employs TRBV5-1 and TRBJ2-7; 14 bases match TRBD2. The germline gives CDR1 SGHRS, CDR2 YFSETQ. This CDR3 has 15 amino acids. The J segment lost 6 bases and the V segment lost 5 bases, leaving 7 bases of the junction unmatched.

The V and J genes are TRBV7-8 and TRBJ2-7; the D gene is possibly TRBD1 (5 bases). There are 19 residues in the CDR3. Germline CDR1 reads SGHVS; CDR2 reads FQNEAQ. V was clipped by 1 base and J by 6 bases, with 28 bases between them. CDR3 in amino acids: CASSLEGVWTPKESVEQYV. The CDR3 bases are TGTGCCAGCAGCTTAGAGGGTGTTTGGACACCGAAGGAGTCAGTCGAGCAGTACGTC.

This chain links TRBV20-1 with TRBJ2-7; no clear D. Trimming took off 1 base at V and 6 bases at J, with 7 bases between the two ends. This CDR3 contains 11 residues. Germline V gives CDR1 DFQATT, CDR2 SNEGSKA (reference sequence). This CDR3 reads CSARAGGEQYV. The CDR3 region has the DNA TGCAGTGCTAGAGCGGGTGGCGAGCAGTACGTC.